This T cell receptor (beta chain) was recovered during a study of T cells after yellow fever vaccination. Each CDR3 protein is one row after TCRdb ran MiXCR on the 5' RACE reads. The data show hundreds of thousands of distinct CDR3 sequences, with approximately 13% seen just once and over 12% held by the top ten. V gave up 4 bases and J gave up 2 bases, with 9 bases separating them. Germline values: CDR1 MNHEY, CDR2 SVGEGT. The CDR3 has 14 residues. V and J are TRBV6-2 or TRBV6-3 and TRBJ1-5; D uncertain. Sequenced here: PBMCs, sampled on the day of the yellow fever booster vaccination. The receptor was isolated from a man aged 25 to 40 who received the YFV17D yellow fever vaccine. DNA of the CDR3: TGTGCCAGCAGTTCCGGGATAGGCAATCAGCCCCAGCATTTT. Amino acids: CASSSGIGNQPQHF.